These T cell receptor beta chains were read from a single sample in a study of post-analysis software for immune sequencing data. In TCRdb, the PCR reads were re-called with MiXCR into one record per CDR3 protein. Among roughly 540,000 distinct CDR3 sequences listed, 30% to 40% were seen once. Sequenced: blood. The receptors were gathered from a girl aged 2 to 17 with multiple sclerosis. Each CDR3 is given with its conserved first and last residue. A D gene is named only where the DNA matches it firmly. A clone size is listed for some rows: how often the clone was seen (once, few, many), or a class if it is expanded.

v_gene: TRBV7-3; abundance: once; len: 14; j_gene: TRBJ2-1; d_gene: .; CDR3nt: TGTGCCAGCAGCCCCCAGGGCTCCTACAATGGGCAGTTCTTC; CDR3aa: CASSPQGSYNGQFF
v_gene: TRBV3-1; abundance: .; len: 13; j_gene: TRBJ1-6; d_gene: .; CDR3nt: TGTGCCAGCAGCCAGGCGGATAATTCACCCCTCCACTTT; CDR3aa: CASSQADNSPLHF
v_gene: TRBV3-1; abundance: .; len: 14; j_gene: TRBJ2-1; d_gene: TRBD2; CDR3nt: TGTGCCAGCAGCCCCTGGCGGGGGGGCCACGAGCAGTTCTTC; CDR3aa: CASSPWRGGHEQFF
v_gene: TRBV6-1; abundance: .; len: 15; j_gene: TRBJ2-1; d_gene: TRBD2; CDR3nt: TGTGCCAGCAGTGAACGCGTGATGGCTAGCGGTGAGCAGTTCTTC; CDR3aa: CASSERVMASGEQFF
v_gene: TRBV4-1; abundance: once; len: 13; j_gene: TRBJ2-1; d_gene: .; CDR3nt: TGCGCCAGCAGCCAAGTGGTGCCGGAGACCCAGTTCTTC; CDR3aa: CASSQVVPETQFF
v_gene: TRBV20-1; abundance: .; len: 14; j_gene: TRBJ2-7; d_gene: TRBD1; CDR3nt: TGCAGTGCCAAGGGGACAGGGGGTTCCTACGAGCAGTACTTC; CDR3aa: CSAKGTGGSYEQYF
v_gene: TRBV6-5; abundance: .; len: 14; j_gene: TRBJ2-1; d_gene: TRBD1; CDR3nt: TGTGCCAGCAGCCTGGGACAGGGGGCAGGTGAGCAGTTCTTC; CDR3aa: CASSLGQGAGEQFF
v_gene: TRBV29-1; abundance: few; len: 14; j_gene: TRBJ2-7; d_gene: .; CDR3nt: TGCAGCGTTGAAGGAGGAAACAGGTTATACGAGCAGTACTTC; CDR3aa: CSVEGGNRLYEQYF
v_gene: TRBV20-1; abundance: .; len: 16; j_gene: TRBJ2-2; d_gene: TRBD2; CDR3nt: TGCAGTGCTAGAGATCCGGGACTAGCGGGAACCGGGGAGCTGTTTTTT; CDR3aa: CSARDPGLAGTGELFF
v_gene: TRBV7-2; abundance: .; len: 15; j_gene: TRBJ1-5; d_gene: .; CDR3nt: TGTGCCAGCAGCTTAGAGGCTTTGGGCAATCAGCCCCAGCATTTT; CDR3aa: CASSLEALGNQPQHF
v_gene: TRBV7-8; abundance: few; len: 14; j_gene: TRBJ1-2; d_gene: .; CDR3nt: TGTGCCAGCAGCTTAGAGGGTCCGAACTATGGCTACACCTTC; CDR3aa: CASSLEGPNYGYTF
v_gene: TRBV12-3/TRBV12-4; abundance: many; len: 12; j_gene: TRBJ2-1; d_gene: .; CDR3nt: TGTGCCAGCAGTCCCTTTAACAATGAGCAGTTCTTC; CDR3aa: CASSPFNNEQFF
v_gene: TRBV6-1; abundance: .; len: 14; j_gene: TRBJ2-2; d_gene: .; CDR3nt: TGTGCCTGCTCAGCGGCCGGGTCCACCGGGGAGCTGTTTTTT; CDR3aa: CACSAAGSTGELFF
v_gene: TRBV6-6; abundance: .; len: 14; j_gene: TRBJ1-2; d_gene: .; CDR3nt: TGTGCCAGCACCTCCGGACGGCCCGATTATGGCTACACCTTC; CDR3aa: CASTSGRPDYGYTF
v_gene: TRBV20-1; abundance: .; len: 12; j_gene: TRBJ2-3; d_gene: .; CDR3nt: TGCAGTAGGGCCAGCCGGGTAGATACGCAGTATTTT; CDR3aa: CSRASRVDTQYF
v_gene: TRBV29-1; abundance: .; len: 13; j_gene: TRBJ2-3; d_gene: .; CDR3nt: TGCAGCGTTGACGGGGGACGGATAGATACGCAGTATTTT; CDR3aa: CSVDGGRIDTQYF
v_gene: TRBV4-1; abundance: .; len: 17; j_gene: TRBJ2-1; d_gene: TRBD2; CDR3nt: TGCGCCAGCAGCCAAGGACACGGGACTAGCGGTCACAATGAGCAGTTCTTC; CDR3aa: CASSQGHGTSGHNEQFF
v_gene: TRBV27; abundance: few; len: 15; j_gene: TRBJ2-5; d_gene: TRBD1; CDR3nt: TGTGCCAGCAGTTCTCAGGGGGCCCGAGGGCAGACCCAGTACTTC; CDR3aa: CASSSQGARGQTQYF
v_gene: TRBV7-8; abundance: .; len: 16; j_gene: TRBJ1-6; d_gene: .; CDR3nt: TGTGCCAGCAGCCCCACCAAATACTCCTATAATTCACCCCTCCACTTT; CDR3aa: CASSPTKYSYNSPLHF
v_gene: TRBV4-2; abundance: .; len: 17; j_gene: TRBJ2-3; d_gene: TRBD2; CDR3nt: TGTGCCAGCAGCCCAACCGGCAGAGGCGGGGGATCAGATACGCAGTATTTT; CDR3aa: CASSPTGRGGGSDTQYF
v_gene: TRBV10-3; abundance: few; len: 17; j_gene: TRBJ2-7; d_gene: TRBD2; CDR3nt: TGTGCCATCAGTGGTTCCGGGAGCGGGGGGATCTCCTACGAGCAGTACTTC; CDR3aa: CAISGSGSGGISYEQYF
v_gene: TRBV24-1; abundance: .; len: 16; j_gene: TRBJ1-5; d_gene: .; CDR3nt: TGTGCCACCAGTGATTCCGGGGGGATGGGCAATCAGCCCCAGCATTTT; CDR3aa: CATSDSGGMGNQPQHF
v_gene: TRBV29-1; abundance: many; len: 12; j_gene: TRBJ2-3; d_gene: TRBD1; CDR3nt: TGCAGCGTTGACACCAGGGGGCAATCGCAGTATTTT; CDR3aa: CSVDTRGQSQYF
v_gene: TRBV5-8; abundance: .; len: 15; j_gene: TRBJ1-5; d_gene: .; CDR3nt: TGTGCCAGCAGCTTGGGCCACCTTAGCGATCAGCCCCAGCATTTT; CDR3aa: CASSLGHLSDQPQHF
v_gene: TRBV20-1; abundance: few; len: 12; j_gene: TRBJ2-7; d_gene: .; CDR3nt: TGCAGTGCCTCCGGACACCTACTCGAGCAGTACTTC; CDR3aa: CSASGHLLEQYF
v_gene: TRBV2; abundance: once; len: 14; j_gene: TRBJ2-1; d_gene: TRBD2; CDR3nt: TGTGCCAGCAGTGATAGCGGGGGCCCCAATGAGCAGTTCTTC; CDR3aa: CASSDSGGPNEQFF
v_gene: TRBV3-1; abundance: .; len: 17; j_gene: TRBJ2-5; d_gene: TRBD2; CDR3nt: TGTGCCAGCAGCCAGGCGGGACTAGCTGGGTACCAAGAGACCCAGTACTTC; CDR3aa: CASSQAGLAGYQETQYF
v_gene: TRBV6-5; abundance: .; len: 13; j_gene: TRBJ2-5; d_gene: TRBD2; CDR3nt: TGTGCCAGCGCTTCGGGGGGGGTCGAGACCCAGTACTTC; CDR3aa: CASASGGVETQYF
v_gene: TRBV4-1; abundance: many; len: 15; j_gene: TRBJ2-7; d_gene: .; CDR3nt: TGCGCCAGCAGCCCACACGGGAGTGCGGAGTACGAGCAGTACTTC; CDR3aa: CASSPHGSAEYEQYF
v_gene: TRBV11-2; abundance: .; len: 15; j_gene: TRBJ2-3; d_gene: .; CDR3nt: TGTGCCAGCAGCTTAGAGTGGAGTCGGGCTGATACGCAGTATTTT; CDR3aa: CASSLEWSRADTQYF
v_gene: TRBV10-2; abundance: .; len: 14; j_gene: TRBJ2-3; d_gene: TRBD2; CDR3nt: TGCGCCACCCTAAGGACTAGCGGGGGGCCTACGCAGTATTTT; CDR3aa: CATLRTSGGPTQYF
v_gene: TRBV20-1; abundance: .; len: 17; j_gene: TRBJ2-7; d_gene: TRBD2; CDR3nt: TGCAGTGCTAGTTTTGGGACTAGCGGGGGCTTCTCCTACGAGCAGTACTTC; CDR3aa: CSASFGTSGGFSYEQYF
v_gene: TRBV18; abundance: .; len: 16; j_gene: TRBJ2-1; d_gene: TRBD2; CDR3nt: TGTGCCAGCTCACCTGCCCTAGCGGGGGCCTACAATGAGCAGTTCTTC; CDR3aa: CASSPALAGAYNEQFF
v_gene: TRBV3-1; abundance: .; len: 18; j_gene: TRBJ2-5; d_gene: TRBD2; CDR3nt: TGTGCCAGCAGCCCCCAGGCCCGGCTAGCGGGGGGTAGGGAGACCCAGTACTTC; CDR3aa: CASSPQARLAGGRETQYF
v_gene: TRBV14; abundance: few; len: 13; j_gene: TRBJ2-3; d_gene: .; CDR3nt: TGTGCCAGCAGCGGCGGATTCAGAGATACGCAGTATTTT; CDR3aa: CASSGGFRDTQYF
v_gene: TRBV3-1; abundance: .; len: 16; j_gene: TRBJ2-3; d_gene: .; CDR3nt: TGTGCCAGCAGCCAAGCTAAGGCTGTTCGAGGAGATACGCAGTATTTT; CDR3aa: CASSQAKAVRGDTQYF
v_gene: TRBV7-2; abundance: few; len: 14; j_gene: TRBJ2-3; d_gene: TRBD2; CDR3nt: TGTGCCGGCAGGAGCGGGGGGTCGTCAGATACGCAGTATTTT; CDR3aa: CAGRSGGSSDTQYF
v_gene: TRBV6-1; abundance: .; len: 13; j_gene: TRBJ2-3; d_gene: .; CDR3nt: TGTGCCAGCAGTACGGGACGGATTTACACGCAGTATTTT; CDR3aa: CASSTGRIYTQYF
v_gene: TRBV7-2; abundance: .; len: 15; j_gene: TRBJ2-3; d_gene: .; CDR3nt: TGTGCCAGCAGCCTGAAGGGGGGCCTTGGAGATACGCAGTATTTT; CDR3aa: CASSLKGGLGDTQYF
v_gene: TRBV29-1; abundance: many; len: 14; j_gene: TRBJ2-3; d_gene: .; CDR3nt: TGCAGCATTCGCGGGACTTCCCGTCGGGATACGCAGTATTTT; CDR3aa: CSIRGTSRRDTQYF
v_gene: TRBV6-5; abundance: .; len: 14; j_gene: TRBJ1-2; d_gene: .; CDR3nt: TGTGCCAGCAGTCATTACGGGTCAGGCTATGGCTACACCTTC; CDR3aa: CASSHYGSGYGYTF
v_gene: TRBV7-3; abundance: .; len: 16; j_gene: TRBJ2-1; d_gene: TRBD2; CDR3nt: TGTGCCAGCAGCTTAACGGGACTAGCGGGGGTAGGGGAGCAGTTCTTC; CDR3aa: CASSLTGLAGVGEQFF
v_gene: TRBV5-4; abundance: few; len: 14; j_gene: TRBJ1-1; d_gene: .; CDR3nt: TGTGCCAGCAGCCGAGAGAGGTCAGGGACTGAAGCTTTCTTT; CDR3aa: CASSRERSGTEAFF
v_gene: TRBV7-3; abundance: .; len: 13; j_gene: TRBJ2-2; d_gene: .; CDR3nt: TGTGCCAGCAGCTTAACTTCAACCGGGGAGCTGTTTTTT; CDR3aa: CASSLTSTGELFF
v_gene: TRBV11-1; abundance: .; len: 13; j_gene: TRBJ2-1; d_gene: .; CDR3nt: TGTGCCAGCAGCTTGAGGGCCCCCAATGAGCAGTTCTTC; CDR3aa: CASSLRAPNEQFF
v_gene: TRBV5-1; abundance: .; len: 15; j_gene: TRBJ2-5; d_gene: TRBD1; CDR3nt: TGCGCCAGCAGTTATTTGGACAGGGGGCAAGAGACCCAGTACTTC; CDR3aa: CASSYLDRGQETQYF
v_gene: TRBV15; abundance: few; len: 12; j_gene: TRBJ2-7; d_gene: .; CDR3nt: TGTGCCACCAGCAGAGATGTCACCCCAGGGTACTTC; CDR3aa: CATSRDVTPGYF
v_gene: TRBV10-3; abundance: .; len: 14; j_gene: TRBJ1-1; d_gene: .; CDR3nt: TGTGCCACGACATGGGAGGCGGTGAACACTGAAGCTTTCTTT; CDR3aa: CATTWEAVNTEAFF
v_gene: TRBV12-3/TRBV12-4; abundance: .; len: 14; j_gene: TRBJ1-5; d_gene: .; CDR3nt: TGTGCCAGCAGTTCGGCCCGGACGGGTCAGCCCCAGCATTTT; CDR3aa: CASSSARTGQPQHF
v_gene: TRBV7-6; abundance: .; len: 16; j_gene: TRBJ1-2; d_gene: .; CDR3nt: TGTGCCAGCAGCTTACCTCCTCCTGAAGGCGGCTATGGCTACACCTTC; CDR3aa: CASSLPPPEGGYGYTF
v_gene: TRBV15; abundance: many; len: 13; j_gene: TRBJ2-7; d_gene: .; CDR3nt: TGTGCCACCAGCAGGGGATTCATCTACGAGCAGTACTTC; CDR3aa: CATSRGFIYEQYF
v_gene: TRBV7-9; abundance: .; len: 13; j_gene: TRBJ2-4; d_gene: .; CDR3nt: TGTGCCAGCAGCCTTCGGGTCGGGAACATTCAGTACTTC; CDR3aa: CASSLRVGNIQYF
v_gene: TRBV7-9; abundance: many; len: 12; j_gene: TRBJ1-1; d_gene: .; CDR3nt: TGTGCCAGCAGCTTAGTGAACACTGAAGCTTTCTTT; CDR3aa: CASSLVNTEAFF
v_gene: TRBV20-1; abundance: few; len: 17; j_gene: TRBJ1-1; d_gene: TRBD1; CDR3nt: TGCAGTGCTAGAGATCTTACCGGACAGGGAGGAGGCACTGAAGCTTTCTTT; CDR3aa: CSARDLTGQGGGTEAFF
v_gene: TRBV29-1; abundance: few; len: 12; j_gene: TRBJ1-2; d_gene: TRBD1; CDR3nt: TGCAGCGTTGAGCAGGGGGTTACTGGCTACACCTTC; CDR3aa: CSVEQGVTGYTF
v_gene: TRBV18; abundance: .; len: 13; j_gene: TRBJ2-1; d_gene: .; CDR3nt: TGTGCCAGCCCACTGCGCCAGGACAATGAGCAGTTCTTC; CDR3aa: CASPLRQDNEQFF
v_gene: TRBV20-1; abundance: few; len: 19; j_gene: TRBJ1-6; d_gene: TRBD1; CDR3nt: TGCAGTGCTAGAGATTTTGTAGGACAGGGGAGCTCCTATAATTCACCCCTCCACTTT; CDR3aa: CSARDFVGQGSSYNSPLHF